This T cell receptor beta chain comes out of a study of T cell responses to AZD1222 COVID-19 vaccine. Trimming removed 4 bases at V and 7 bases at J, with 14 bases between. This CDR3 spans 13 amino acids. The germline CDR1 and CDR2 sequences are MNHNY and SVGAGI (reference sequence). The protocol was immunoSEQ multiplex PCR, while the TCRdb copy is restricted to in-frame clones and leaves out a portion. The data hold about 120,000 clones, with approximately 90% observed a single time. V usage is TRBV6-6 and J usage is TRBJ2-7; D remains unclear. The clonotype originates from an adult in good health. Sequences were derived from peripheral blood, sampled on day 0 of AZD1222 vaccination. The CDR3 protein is CASSSLGRSEQYF. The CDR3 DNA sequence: TGTGCCAGCAGTTCCCTCGGTCGGTCAGAGCAGTACTTC.